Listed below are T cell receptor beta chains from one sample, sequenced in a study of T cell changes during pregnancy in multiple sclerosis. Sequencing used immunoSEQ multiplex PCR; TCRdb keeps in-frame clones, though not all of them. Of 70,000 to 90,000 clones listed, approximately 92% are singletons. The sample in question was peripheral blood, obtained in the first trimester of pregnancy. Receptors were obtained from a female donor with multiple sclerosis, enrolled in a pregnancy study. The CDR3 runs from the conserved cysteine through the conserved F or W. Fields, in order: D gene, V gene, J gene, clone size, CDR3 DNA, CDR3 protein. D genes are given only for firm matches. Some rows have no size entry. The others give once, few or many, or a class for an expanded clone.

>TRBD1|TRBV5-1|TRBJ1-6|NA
TGCGCCAGCAGCTTGGGGACAGGGGCGCTTAATTCACCCCTCCACTTT
CASSLGTGALNSPLHF
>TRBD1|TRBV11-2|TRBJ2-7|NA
TGTGCCAGCAGCTTTGGGACAGGAAGTTACGAGCAGTACTTC
CASSFGTGSYEQYF
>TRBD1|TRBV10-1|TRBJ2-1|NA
TGCGCCAGCAGTGAGTCTGTTACAGGGGATGAGCAGTTCTTC
CASSESVTGDEQFF
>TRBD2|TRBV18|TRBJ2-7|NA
TGTGCCAGCTCACCTCCCAGCGGGGGACCTCTTACCTACGAGCAGTACTTC
CASSPPSGGPLTYEQYF
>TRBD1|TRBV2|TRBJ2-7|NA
TGTGCCAGCAGTGATACCCTTTCGAGGGGGCTCCCCTACGAGCAGTACTTC
CASSDTLSRGLPYEQYF
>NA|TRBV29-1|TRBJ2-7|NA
TGCAGCGTTGGAACAGCCGACTCCTACGAGCAGTACTTC
CSVGTADSYEQYF
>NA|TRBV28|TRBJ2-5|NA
TGTGCCAGCAGTTTAGAGAGAAGCCGGAGAGAGACCCAGTACTTC
CASSLERSRRETQYF
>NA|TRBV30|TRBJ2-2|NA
TGTGCCTGCACTCGTGGCGGGGAGCTGTTTTTT
CACTRGGELFF
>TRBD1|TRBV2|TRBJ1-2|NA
TGTGCCAGCAGTTCCCGGGACAGGGGGCTCGTCGACTATGGCTACACCTTC
CASSSRDRGLVDYGYTF
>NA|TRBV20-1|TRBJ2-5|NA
TGCAGTGCTAGAGATCGGGAGACCCAGTACTTC
CSARDRETQYF
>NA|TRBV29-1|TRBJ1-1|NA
TGCAGCGTTCAACAGACGAACACTGAAGCTTTCTTT
CSVQQTNTEAFF
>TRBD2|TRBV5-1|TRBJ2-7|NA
TGCGCCAGCAGCCATGCGGTGTTGACTAGCCTCTACGAGCAGTACTTC
CASSHAVLTSLYEQYF
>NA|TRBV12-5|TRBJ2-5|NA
TGTGCTAGTGGCTCCGGGCAAGAGACCCAGTACTTC
CASGSGQETQYF
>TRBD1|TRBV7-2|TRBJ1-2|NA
TGTGCCAGCAGCTTAATACAAGGGGGCGCGGGCTACACCTTC
CASSLIQGGAGYTF
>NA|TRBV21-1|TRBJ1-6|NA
TGTGCCAGCAGCAATGCGGAGCTGTCATTTAATTCACCCCTCCACTTT
CASSNAELSFNSPLHF
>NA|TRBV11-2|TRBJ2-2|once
TGTGCCAGCAGCTTAATGGGCAGGCGCACCGGGGAGCTGTTTTTT
CASSLMGRRTGELFF
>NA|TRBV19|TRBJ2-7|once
TGTGCCAGTAGGGATGCGGCCCGGCCCTACGAGCAGTACTTC
CASRDAARPYEQYF
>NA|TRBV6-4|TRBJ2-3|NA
TGTGCCAGCAGTGAGTCAGCGGCTAGCACAGATACGCAGTATTTT
CASSESAASTDTQYF
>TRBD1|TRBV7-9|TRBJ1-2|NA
TGTGCCAGCAGCTCCGGGACAGTTAACTATGGCTACACCTTC
CASSSGTVNYGYTF
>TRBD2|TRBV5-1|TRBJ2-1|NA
TGCGCCAGCAGCTTCATAATAGCGGGATCCTACAATGAGCAGTTCTTC
CASSFIIAGSYNEQFF
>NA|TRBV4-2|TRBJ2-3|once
TGTGCCAGCAGCCCCCTGGGTGCCGGGGGGCAATATAGCACAGATACGCAGTATTTT
CASSPLGAGGQYSTDTQYF
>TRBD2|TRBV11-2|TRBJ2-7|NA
TGTGCCAGCAGCTTCACCGGGGGGGAAACCTACGAGCAGTACTTC
CASSFTGGETYEQYF
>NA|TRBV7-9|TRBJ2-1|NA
TGTGCCAGCAGCCCAATGAATGGCCCCGTGGGAGGTGAGCAGTTCTTC
CASSPMNGPVGGEQFF
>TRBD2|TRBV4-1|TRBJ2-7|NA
TGCGCCAGCAGCCTAGCGGCGGGAGGGGCCTCCTACGAGCAGTACTTC
CASSLAAGGASYEQYF
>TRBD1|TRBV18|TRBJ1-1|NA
TGTGCCAGCTCATCAGGGGGCGCGGACACTGAAGCTTTCTTT
CASSSGGADTEAFF
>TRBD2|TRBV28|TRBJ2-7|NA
TGTGCCAGCAGATCCTCTAGCGGGCACTCCTACGAGCAGTACTTC
CASRSSSGHSYEQYF
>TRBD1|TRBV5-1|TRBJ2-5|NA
TGCGCCAGCAGGGGACAGCCCGGCGAAGAGACCCAGTACTTC
CASRGQPGEETQYF
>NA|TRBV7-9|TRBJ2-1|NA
TGTGCCAGCAGCTTATTTACTAGTGGGTATGAGCAGTTCTTC
CASSLFTSGYEQFF
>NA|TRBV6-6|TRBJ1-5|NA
TGTGCCAGCAGTTACCCCTCCGGGCCCCAGCATTTT
CASSYPSGPQHF
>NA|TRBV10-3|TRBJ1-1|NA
TGTGCCATCAGTTGGGCGGGGGGGGGTGAAGCTTTCTTT
CAISWAGGGEAFF
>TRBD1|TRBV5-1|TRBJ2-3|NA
TGCGCCAGCAGCTTGGGTGGACAGGGTTTCGATACGCAGTATTTT
CASSLGGQGFDTQYF
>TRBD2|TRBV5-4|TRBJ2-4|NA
TGTGCCAGCAGCTTGGGGACTAGCGGGAGGGACAACATTCAGTACTTC
CASSLGTSGRDNIQYF
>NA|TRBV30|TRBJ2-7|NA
TGTGCCTCGGGACTGAACATCTACGAGCAGTACTTC
CASGLNIYEQYF
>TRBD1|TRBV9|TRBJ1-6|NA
TGTGCCAGCAGCGTCGGGACAGGAGGAAATTCACCCCTCCACTTT
CASSVGTGGNSPLHF
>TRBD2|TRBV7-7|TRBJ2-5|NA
TGTGCCAGCAGCTTGGAGCTAGCGGGGTTTATGGGGACCCAGTACTTC
CASSLELAGFMGTQYF
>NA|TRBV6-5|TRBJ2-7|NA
TGTGCCACCTCTGACAGTACCTACGAGCAGTACTTC
CATSDSTYEQYF
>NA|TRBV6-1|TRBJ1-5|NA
TGTGCCAGCAAAGCCGCAACAGATCAGCCCCAGCATTTT
CASKAATDQPQHF
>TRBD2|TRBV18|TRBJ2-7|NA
TGTGCCAGCTTTAGCGGGGGGGCCGCTTCCTACGAGCAGTACTTC
CASFSGGAASYEQYF
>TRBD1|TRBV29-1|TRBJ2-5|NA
TGCAGCGTTGATGGGGTTGGACAGGGGGGCGAGACCCAGTACTTC
CSVDGVGQGGETQYF
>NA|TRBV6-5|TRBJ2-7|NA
TGTGCCAGCAGTATCGGGCAGGGGTCCTCCTACGAGCAGTACTTC
CASSIGQGSSYEQYF
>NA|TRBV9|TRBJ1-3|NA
TGTGCCAGCAGCGTAGACACAGGAGACTCTGGAAACACCATATATTTT
CASSVDTGDSGNTIYF
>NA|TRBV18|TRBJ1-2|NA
TGTGCCAGCTCACCACCGTTAGGGACTCCCAACTATGGCTACACCTTC
CASSPPLGTPNYGYTF
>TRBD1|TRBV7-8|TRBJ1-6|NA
TGTGCCAGCAGCTCGACAGGGAGAAGAGGATATAATTCACCCCTCCACTTT
CASSSTGRRGYNSPLHF
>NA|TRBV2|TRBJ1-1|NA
TGTGCCAGCAGCCCGCAGGGGATGTTGAGCACTGAAGCTTTCTTT
CASSPQGMLSTEAFF
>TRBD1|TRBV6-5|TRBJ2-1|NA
TGTGCCAGCAGACCAGACAGGGTGGCCTACAATGAGCAGTTCTTC
CASRPDRVAYNEQFF
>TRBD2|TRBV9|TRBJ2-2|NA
TGTGCCAGCAGCCCCTATGGGCGGGAGGACACCGGGGAGCTGTTTTTT
CASSPYGREDTGELFF
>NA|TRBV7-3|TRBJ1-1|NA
TGTGCCAGCAGCTCGACAGGGAACACTGAAGCTTTCTTT
CASSSTGNTEAFF
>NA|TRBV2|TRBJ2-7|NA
TGTGCCAGCACCCGAAGTCCGACTCAAGGAACCTATTACGAGCAGTACTTC
CASTRSPTQGTYYEQYF
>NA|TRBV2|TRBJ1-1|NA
TGTGCCAGCAGTGTGGCTCGAATATCTTCGGGAGCTTTCTTT
CASSVARISSGAFF
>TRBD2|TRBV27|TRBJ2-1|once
TGTGCCAGCAGCAGGACTAGCGGCAATGAGCAGTTCTTC
CASSRTSGNEQFF
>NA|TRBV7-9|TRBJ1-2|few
TGTGCCAGCAGCTCCGGAGTCCCATCTAACTATGGCTACACCTTC
CASSSGVPSNYGYTF
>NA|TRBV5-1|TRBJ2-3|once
TGCGCCAGCAGCTGGGCCTCTAATGGTGAGCCGCAGTATTTT
CASSWASNGEPQYF
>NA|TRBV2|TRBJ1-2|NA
TGTGCCAGCCTCCCGAGGGGGGGAGTGAGCTATGGCTACACCTTC
CASLPRGGVSYGYTF
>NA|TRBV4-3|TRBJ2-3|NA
TGCGCCAGCAGCCAAGATAATGAGCGAGATACGCAGTATTTT
CASSQDNERDTQYF
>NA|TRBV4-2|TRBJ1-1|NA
TGTGCCAGCAGCCAGGGACCCGGGACTGGGTCCCCGAACACTGAAGCTTTCTTT
CASSQGPGTGSPNTEAFF
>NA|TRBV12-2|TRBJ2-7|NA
TGTGCAAGTCGCTCCACGGGACAGGGGGAGGCCTACGAGCAGTACTTC
CASRSTGQGEAYEQYF
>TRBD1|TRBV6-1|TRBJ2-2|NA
TGTGCCAGCACCGTCGGGACAGGGGTTGGGGAGCTGTTTTTT
CASTVGTGVGELFF